These 32 T cell receptor beta chains were all obtained from the same sample, sequenced in a study of T cell responses to AZD1222 COVID-19 vaccine. Clones were sequenced by immunoSEQ multiplex PCR, and TCRdb holds only the in-frame ones, with some missing. The sample contains more than 150,000 clones, 85% to 90% of which appear only once. Sequencing was performed on peripheral blood, taken 28 days after the second AZD1222 dose. These receptors were obtained from an adult who received the AZD1222 COVID-19 vaccine.

This chain joins TRBV6-2 or TRBV6-3 and TRBJ2-3, with TRBD1 as a possible D gene (6 bases). Germline V CDR1 and CDR2: MNHEY, SVGEGT. The CDR3 is 12 residues long. The germline V and J ends were trimmed by 5 bases and 9 bases, with 12 bases remaining between them. The CDR3 protein is CASSQRQETQYF. The CDR3 DNA follows: TGTGCCAGCAGTCAGAGACAGGAAACGCAGTATTTT.

In its sample, this clone was seen once. This chain connects TRBV25-1 to TRBJ2-7; unclear D gene. Trimming cost V 1 base and J 8 bases, with 6 bases left between them. CDR3 length: 11 residues. Germline V gene lookup returns CDR1 MGHDK and CDR2 SYGVNS. The CDR3 is CASSESTKQYF. In DNA, the CDR3 is TGTGCCAGCAGTGAATCGACGAAGCAGTACTTC.

This clone came up a few times. The rearrangement links TRBV28 to TRBJ1-5; TRBD1 agrees at 7 bases. V trimming: 6 bases; J trimming: 0 bases; junction bases outside the gene matches: 2. The CDR3 runs to 14 residues. Germline CDR1 is MDHEN and CDR2 is SYDVKM. The CDR3 here is CASSRGNSNQPQHF. The CDR3 nucleotides read TGTGCCAGCAGCAGGGGGAATAGCAATCAGCCCCAGCATTTT.

The DNA for the CDR3 is TGTGCCAGCAGCCGGAAGACTAGCGGGACCTACGAGCAGTACTTC. Its translation is CASSRKTSGTYEQYF. J is TRBJ2-7 and V is TRBV7-9, with 11 bases fitting TRBD2. The CDR3 is 15 residues long. Per germline, CDR1 SEHNR and CDR2 FQNEAQ (reference sequence). V was clipped by 5 bases and J by 2 bases; unmatched bases: 5. The full variable domain, its missing parts supplied by reference TRBV7-9 and TRBJ2-7, is DTGVSQNPRHKITKRGQNVTFRCDPISEHNRLYWYRQTLGQGPEFLTYFQNEAQLEKSRLLSDRFSAERPKGSFSTLEIQRTEQGDSAMYLCASSRKTSGTYEQYFGPGTRLTVT.

This clone appeared once. The CDR3 sequence is CAWSPSYEQYF. In nucleotides, the CDR3 is TGTGCCTGGAGTCCCTCTTATGAGCAGTACTTC. The rearrangement uses TRBV30 and TRBJ2-7; D remains ambiguous. Germline lookup yields CDR1 GTSNPN and CDR2 SVGIG (reference sequence). V lost 2 bases, J lost 7 bases, and 9 bases lay in between. This CDR3 region has 11 residues.

The chain carries TRBV10-3 and TRBJ2-1; D ambiguous. There are 16 residues in the CDR3. Germline V lookup: CDR1 ENHRY, CDR2 SYGVKD. With 10 bases removed from V and 0 bases from J, the gap between germline ends came to 19 bases. Written as DNA, the CDR3 is TGTGCCACCGATTCGTCCGGTGTCCTCTCCTACAATGAGCAGTTCTTC. This sequence encodes CATDSSGVLSYNEQFF.

V and J are TRBV6-2 or TRBV6-3 and TRBJ1-6; D might be TRBD1 (6 bases). The CDR3 extends over 16 amino acids. V was shortened by 2 bases and J by 3 bases, with 11 bases between the two germline ends. Per the germline V gene, CDR1 is MNHEY and CDR2 is SVGEGT. The CDR3 loop reads CASSYGQNIYNSPLHF. The DNA of the CDR3 is TGTGCCAGCAGTTACGGACAGAACATCTATAATTCACCCCTCCACTTT.

J is TRBJ1-5 and V is TRBV7-8, with D unclear. Trimming took 1 base from V and 0 from J, leaving 10 bases between them. The CDR3 has 16 residues. Germline V lookup: CDR1 SGHVS, CDR2 FQNEAQ. Written as DNA, the CDR3 is TGTGCCAGCAGCTTAGGTGGCTTCACTAGCAATCAGCCCCAGCATTTT. This sequence encodes CASSLGGFTSNQPQHF.

The V gene is TRBV7-6, the J gene TRBJ2-5, with D perhaps TRBD2 (6 bases). This CDR3 has 15 amino acids. The V and J ends lost 5 bases and 5 bases respectively, with 18 bases between them. Germline V gene sequence: CDR1 SGHVS, CDR2 FNYEAQ. Written as DNA, the CDR3 is TGTGCCAGCAGCCGTCCGGGAGATCCCCGGGAGACCCAGTACTTC. Its translation is CASSRPGDPRETQYF.

The CDR3: CASTPREGEQFF. CDR3 DNA sequence: TGTGCCAGCACCCCCCGGGAGGGTGAGCAGTTCTTC. The V gene is TRBV2, the J gene TRBJ2-1, with TRBD2 identical over 8 bases. With 7 bases clipped from V and 9 bases from J, the junction kept 5 bases outside the gene matches. CDR1 and CDR2 from the germline V gene are SNHLY and FYNNEI. This CDR3 is built from 12 residues.

The gene calls are TRBV29-1 and TRBJ2-1; 9 nucleotides align to TRBD1. Trimming at V came to 7 bases and at J to 7 bases, leaving 5 bases not matched to a gene. The CDR3 runs 12 residues. Germline values: CDR1 SQVTM, CDR2 ANQGSEA. The CDR3 region is CSEWDRDNEQFF. CDR3 coding DNA: TGCAGCGAATGGGACAGGGATAATGAGCAGTTCTTC.

The chain employs TRBV3-1 (or the pseudogene TRBV3-2) and TRBJ2-3; the D gene is possibly TRBD2 (5 bases). Germline values: CDR1 LGHDT, CDR2 YNNKEL (reference sequence). Trimming took off 4 bases at V and 7 bases at J, with 15 bases between the two ends. The CDR3 consists of 14 residues. For the CDR3, the DNA is TGTGCCAGCAGCCCCGGGCTAGCTCGGAATACGCAGTATTTT. Translated: CASSPGLARNTQYF.

The DNA for the CDR3 is TGTGCCAGCAGCAAAAAAATGCCGGGCCTCCAGAACACTGAAGCTTTCTTT. Amino acids: CASSKKMPGLQNTEAFF. The chain links TRBV21-1 to TRBJ1-1. TRBV21-1 is a pseudogene segment. This CDR3 contains 17 residues.

The chain carries TRBV4-1 and TRBJ2-5, with D possibly being TRBD1 (5 bases). The CDR3 runs to 13 residues. Germline values: CDR1 MGHRA, CDR2 YSYEKL. V was pared by 2 bases and J by 6 bases, with 10 bases between. The CDR3 region has the DNA TGCGCCAGCAGCCAAATGGGGCTACAGACCCAGTACTTC. Its translation: CASSQMGLQTQYF.

The rearrangement links TRBV12-3 or TRBV12-4 to TRBJ2-7; D may be TRBD1 (5 bases). CDR3 length equals 12 residues. Trimming cost V 5 bases and J 3 bases, with 8 bases left between them. In DNA form, the CDR3 reads TGTGCCAGCAGTCCCGACAGCTACGAGCAGTACTTC. Protein sequence: CASSPDSYEQYF.

This chain uses TRBV9 with TRBJ2-7; D perhaps matches TRBD1 (6 bases). V was cut by 0 bases and J by 6 bases, with 13 bases left in between. The CDR3 has 14 amino acids. Germline assignment: CDR1 SGDLS and CDR2 YYNGEE. The CDR3 DNA follows: TGTGCCAGCAGCGTAGGTAACAGGGAAGGCGAGCAGTACTTC. Translating gives CASSVGNREGEQYF.

The rearrangement links TRBV9 to TRBJ2-2, with no clear D. Germline V gene lookup returns CDR1 SGDLS and CDR2 YYNGEE. The V gene lost 4 bases and the J gene lost 3 bases, with 16 bases spanning the gap. This CDR3 region has 16 residues. CDR3 in amino acids: CASSPRTARDTGELFF. The CDR3 DNA is TGTGCCAGCAGCCCTCGGACCGCCAGAGACACCGGGGAGCTGTTTTTT.

The chain is built from TRBV9 and TRBJ2-2; 11 positions agree with TRBD1. The CDR3 consists of 18 residues. The trim removed 4 bases at V and 5 bases at J, leaving 13 bases unmatched. Germline V gene lookup returns CDR1 SGDLS and CDR2 YYNGEE. CDR3 nucleotide sequence: TGTGCCAGCAGCTTCGGGACAGGGGGTCGTGTATGGACCGGGGAGCTGTTTTTT. Translated, it gives CASSFGTGGRVWTGELFF.

This clone occurred once. This sequence joins TRBV23-1 and TRBJ2-3; tentative D call: TRBD1 (6 bases). TRBV23-1 is identified as an open reading frame with a role that is uncertain. Trimming shortened V by 4 bases and J by 0 bases, and 11 bases separated the two germline ends. CDR3 length equals 15 residues. In DNA form, the CDR3 reads TGCGCCAGCAGTCGGACAGCCGCCAGCACAGATACGCAGTATTTT. It yields the protein CASSRTAASTDTQYF.

The chain combines TRBV5-6 with TRBJ2-3; either TRBD1 or TRBD2 may fit D (7 bases each). CDR1 and CDR2 (germline): SGHDT, YYEEEE. V was shortened by 4 bases and J by 0 bases, with 15 bases between the two germline ends. The CDR3 is 16 residues long. The CDR3: CASSPRGGLSTDTQYF. The DNA for the CDR3 is TGTGCCAGCAGCCCCAGGGGGGGGCTGAGCACAGATACGCAGTATTTT. Complete variable domain (other parts from reference TRBV5-6 and TRBJ2-3): DAGVTQSPTHLIKTRGQQVTLRCSPKSGHDTVSWYQQALGQGPQFIFQYYEEEERQRGNFPDRFSGHQFPNYSSELNVNALLLGDSALYLCASSPRGGLSTDTQYFGPGTRLTVL.

The genes are TRBV4-3 and TRBJ2-7; unclear D gene. The germline V gene encodes CDR1 LGHNA and CDR2 YSLEER. The CDR3 contains 14 residues. The ends were cut back, 0 bases at V and 2 bases at J, with 8 bases in the middle. The CDR3, as DNA: TGCGCCAGCAGCCAAGATACCAGAGCCTACGAGCAGTACTTC. Translated, it gives CASSQDTRAYEQYF.

The CDR3 protein is CSAYVQGSNEQFF. As DNA, the CDR3 is TGCAGCGCCTATGTTCAGGGATCCAATGAGCAGTTCTTC. This chain links TRBV29-1 with TRBJ2-1, with D perhaps matching TRBD1 (5 bases). CDR3 size: 13 residues. The germline V gene encodes CDR1 SQVTM and CDR2 ANQGSEA. Trimming removed 7 bases from V and 6 bases from J, with 16 bases in between.

The chain has TRBV13 and TRBJ2-2; 13 nucleotides match TRBD2. V was pared by 4 bases and J by 11 bases, with 7 bases of the junction left unmatched. Germline V CDR1 and CDR2: PRHDT, FYEKMQ (reference sequence). The length of the CDR3 is 15 residues. Here the CDR3 DNA reads TGTGCCAGCAGCTCCGGACTAGCGGGAGATGATGAGCTGTTTTTT. It specifies CASSSGLAGDDELFF.

V is TRBV28 and J is TRBJ2-5, with unresolved D. V lost 5 bases and J 5 bases, leaving 12 bases between the germline ends. This CDR3 contains 13 residues. From germline, CDR1 is MDHEN and CDR2 SYDVKM. In DNA, the CDR3 is TGTGCCAGCAGTCCGTATCTCCGGGAGACCCAGTACTTC. Translating gives CASSPYLRETQYF.

This rearrangement joins TRBV28 to TRBJ2-7; possible D gene TRBD2, 6 bases. This CDR3 has 15 amino acids. Trimming removed 2 bases from V and 2 bases from J, with 13 bases in between. Germline lookup yields CDR1 MDHEN and CDR2 SYDVKM. The CDR3 region has the DNA TGTGCCAGCAGTTTAGGTGGAGGGGCCCCCTACGAGCAGTACTTC. Amino acids: CASSLGGGAPYEQYF.

This chain uses TRBV27 with TRBJ2-7; unclear D gene. Germline lookup yields CDR1 MNHEY and CDR2 SMNVEV (reference sequence). Between the trimmed V and J ends, which lost 4 bases and 6 bases, there was a span of 7 bases. The CDR3 contains 11 residues. The DNA of the CDR3 is TGTGCCAGCAGTTGGAAGTCCGAGCAGTACTTC. This encodes CASSWKSEQYF.

The chain couples TRBV29-1 to TRBJ2-5; D is undetermined. The CDR3 extends over 14 amino acids. V was trimmed by 0 bases and J by 5 bases, leaving 13 bases between them. The V gene's germline CDR1 is SQVTM and CDR2 ANQGSEA. CDR3 region: CSVEDQGLGETQYF. CDR3 sequence (DNA): TGCAGCGTTGAAGATCAAGGGTTGGGGGAGACCCAGTACTTC.

This sequence joins TRBV5-1 and TRBJ2-1; 10 nucleotides match TRBD1. The CDR3 runs to 16 residues. The germline gives CDR1 SGHRS, CDR2 YFSETQ. Unmatched junction bases numbered 7, after V lost 0 bases and J lost 7 bases. The CDR3 loop reads CASSLVGTGAGNEQFF. The CDR3 bases are TGCGCCAGCAGCTTGGTGGGGACAGGGGCAGGAAATGAGCAGTTCTTC.

V usage is TRBV6-5 and J usage is TRBJ2-7; 9 bases map to TRBD2. Unmatched junction bases numbered 3, after V lost 0 bases and J lost 3 bases. This CDR3 has 15 amino acids. CDR1 is MNHEY, CDR2 SVGAGI, per germline. CDR3 residues: CASSYSASGNYEQYF. The CDR3 region has the DNA TGTGCCAGCAGTTACTCTGCTAGCGGGAACTACGAGCAGTACTTC.

The chain employs TRBV30 and TRBJ2-2; TRBD1 matches 9 bases. Trimming at V came to 1 base and at J to 5 bases, leaving 5 bases not matched to a gene. The CDR3 runs 15 residues. Germline CDR1 and CDR2: GTSNPN and SVGIG (reference sequence). The CDR3 spells CAWSAYRGLTGELFF. The CDR3 region has the DNA TGTGCCTGGAGTGCGTACAGGGGGCTGACCGGGGAGCTGTTTTTT.

This chain uses TRBV14 with TRBJ2-2; D perhaps matches TRBD2 (5 bases). This CDR3 comprises 17 residues. Germline V lookup: CDR1 SGHDN, CDR2 FVKESK. V was clipped by 4 bases and J by 3 bases, with 18 bases between them. DNA for the CDR3: TGTGCCAGCAGCCCCCGGGGATCTTTCTTACACACCGGGGAGCTGTTTTTT. Protein product: CASSPRGSFLHTGELFF.

This sequence joins TRBV25-1 and TRBJ2-2; no clear D. Germline CDR1 is MGHDK and CDR2 is SYGVNS. V was shortened by 5 bases and J by 6 bases, with 7 bases between the two germline ends. CDR3 length: 12 amino acids. As DNA, the CDR3 is TGTGCCAGCAGTACACTTCCCGGGGAGCTGTTTTTT. Its protein product is CASSTLPGELFF. Filled out from reference TRBV25-1 and TRBJ2-2, the complete variable domain reads EADIYQTPRYLVIGTGKKITLECSQTMGHDKMYWYQQDPGMELHLIHYSYGVNSTEKGDLSSESTVSRIRTEHFPLTLESARPSHTSQYLCASSTLPGELFFGEGSRLTVL.